These 10 T cell receptor beta chains were all obtained from the same sample, sequenced in a study of control samples from healthy donors and cancer patients. The assay was immunoSEQ multiplex PCR, and TCRdb's table has in-frame clones only and misses some. The sample holds some 140,000 clones, 94% seen once. The specimen was blood. These TCRs come from a man between 35 and 55 years old in good health.

The chain joins TRBV2 to TRBJ1-3; D unclear. Looked up from germline, CDR1 is SNHLY and CDR2 is FYNNEI. V was trimmed by 6 bases and J by 0 bases, leaving 6 bases between them. The CDR3 is made up of 13 amino acids. CDR3 sequence reads: CASSVSSGNTIYF. The CDR3 region has the DNA TGTGCCAGCAGCGTCAGCTCTGGAAACACCATATATTTT.

The chain carries TRBV28 and TRBJ2-7; 7 bases fit TRBD1. The V gene's germline CDR1 is MDHEN and CDR2 SYDVKM. CDR3 length: 14 amino acids. V lost 6 bases to trimming and J lost 6 bases; unmatched junction nucleotides: 11. This CDR3 is CASRPTGEWREQYF. The CDR3 DNA sequence: TGTGCCAGCAGGCCTACAGGGGAATGGCGCGAGCAGTACTTC. Full variable domain (rest looked up from reference TRBV28 and TRBJ2-7): DVKVTQSSRYLVKRTGEKVFLECVQDMDHENMFWYRQDPGLGLRLIYFSYDVKMKEKGDIPEGYSVSREKKERFSLILESASTNQTSMYLCASRPTGEWREQYFGPGTRLTVT.

J is TRBJ2-7 and V is TRBV19; TRBD1 is a possible D gene (6 bases). Germline CDR1 is LNHDA and CDR2 is SQIVND (reference sequence). Trimming stripped 4 bases from V and 2 bases from J, with 12 bases between. The CDR3 runs 14 residues. The CDR3 nucleotides read TGTGCCAGTAGTAAACTAGACAGGACCTACGAGCAGTACTTC. Its protein is CASSKLDRTYEQYF.

This chain links TRBV5-5 with TRBJ1-1; D gene uncertain. The CDR3 runs 14 residues. Trimming left V 4 bases short and J 5 bases short, with 15 bases between. Germline V lookup: CDR1 SGHKS, CDR2 YYEKEE (reference sequence). DNA of the CDR3: TGTGCCAGCAGCCCGCGGGCGTTTGGGACTGAAGCTTTCTTT. Its protein is CASSPRAFGTEAFF.

In DNA form, the CDR3 reads TGTGCCAGCAGCCCAATTCAGGGACAGATCGGGTGGCGCACTGAAGCTTTCTTT. Translated, it gives CASSPIQGQIGWRTEAFF. This chain connects TRBV7-8 to TRBJ1-1; 7 nucleotides align to TRBD1. With 5 bases clipped from V and 4 bases from J, the junction kept 19 bases outside the gene matches. The CDR3 sequence is 18 residues long. CDR1 and CDR2 (germline): SGHVS, FQNEAQ.

The V and J genes are TRBV30 and TRBJ1-1; D unresolved. The CDR3 length is 15 residues. Germline V gene lookup returns CDR1 GTSNPN and CDR2 SVGIG (reference sequence). With 0 bases removed from V and 1 base from J, the gap between germline ends came to 12 bases. CDR3 in DNA: TGTGCCTGGAGTGTACACGAGGGTTCGAACACTGAAGCTTTCTTT. Protein: CAWSVHEGSNTEAFF.

The DNA for the CDR3 is TGTGCCAGCAGTTTGCGGACAGTACCCGTGAACACTGAAGCTTTCTTT. It specifies CASSLRTVPVNTEAFF. The chain combines TRBV28 with TRBJ1-1; TRBD1 might be the D (6 bases). The V end lost 3 bases, the J end lost 0 bases, and 14 bases lay between the germline ends. The germline CDR1 and CDR2 sequences are MDHEN and SYDVKM. The CDR3 runs to 16 residues.

V usage is TRBV19 and J usage is TRBJ1-5; no definite D call. Germline-derived CDR1 and CDR2 are LNHDA and SQIVND (reference sequence). There are 13 residues in the CDR3. Trimming took 1 base from V and 6 from J, leaving 7 bases between them. CDR3 sequence: CASSIGFGQPQHF. The DNA of the CDR3 is TGTGCCAGTAGTATAGGTTTCGGTCAGCCCCAGCATTTT.

The CDR3 DNA reads TGCGCCAGCAGTGAGTCCAACAGGGGGAACCAGCCCCAGCATTTT. Translation: CASSESNRGNQPQHF. The rearrangement joins TRBV10-2 to TRBJ1-5; 8 bases are shared with TRBD1. CDR1 and CDR2 (germline): WSHSY, SAAADI. This CDR3 is 15 amino acids long. The V and J ends lost 0 bases and 7 bases, in that order; junction bases with no gene match: 5.

The rearrangement joins TRBV5-1 to TRBJ2-5; 13 nucleotides align to TRBD2. With 4 bases clipped from V and 6 bases from J, the junction kept 6 bases outside the gene matches. CDR1 and CDR2 (germline): SGHRS, YFSETQ. The CDR3 is 15 residues long. CDR3 residues: CASSILAGGTKTQYF. In DNA, the CDR3 is TGCGCCAGCAGCATACTAGCGGGGGGGACTAAGACCCAGTACTTC.